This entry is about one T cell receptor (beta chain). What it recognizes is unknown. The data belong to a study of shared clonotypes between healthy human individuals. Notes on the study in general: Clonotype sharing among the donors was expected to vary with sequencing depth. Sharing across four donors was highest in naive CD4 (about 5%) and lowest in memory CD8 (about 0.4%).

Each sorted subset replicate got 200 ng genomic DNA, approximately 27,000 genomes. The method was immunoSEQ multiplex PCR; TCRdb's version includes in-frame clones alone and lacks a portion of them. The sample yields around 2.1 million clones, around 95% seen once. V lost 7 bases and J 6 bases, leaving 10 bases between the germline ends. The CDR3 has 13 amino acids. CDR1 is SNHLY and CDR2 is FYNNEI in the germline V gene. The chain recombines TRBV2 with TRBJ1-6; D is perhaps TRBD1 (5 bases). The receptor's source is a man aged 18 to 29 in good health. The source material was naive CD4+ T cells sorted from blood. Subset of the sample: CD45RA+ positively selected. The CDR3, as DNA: TGTGCCAGCACCCGGGACCTTAATTCACCCCTCCACTTT. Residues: CASTRDLNSPLHF.